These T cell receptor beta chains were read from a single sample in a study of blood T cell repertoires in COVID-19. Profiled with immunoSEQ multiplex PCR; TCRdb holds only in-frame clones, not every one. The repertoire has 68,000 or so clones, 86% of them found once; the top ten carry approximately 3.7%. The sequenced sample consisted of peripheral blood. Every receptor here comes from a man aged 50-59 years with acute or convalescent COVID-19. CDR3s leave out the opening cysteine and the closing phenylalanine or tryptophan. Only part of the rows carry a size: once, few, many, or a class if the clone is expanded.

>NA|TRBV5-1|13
ASSWTGGGEGEQF
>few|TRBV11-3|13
ASSLEASDAYEQY
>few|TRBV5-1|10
ASRAGIDGYT
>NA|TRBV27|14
ASSLSPRGGTDTQY
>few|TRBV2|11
ASASGPYNEQF
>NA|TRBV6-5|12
ARSGTGGVNEQY
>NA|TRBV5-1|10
ASSQGQGRHT
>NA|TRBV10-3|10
AISESIKGAF
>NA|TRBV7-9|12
ASSLGRGGTEAF
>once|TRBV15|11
ATSRDQGQEAF
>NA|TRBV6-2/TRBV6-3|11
ASSYWTDTEAF
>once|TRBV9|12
ASTPGDSGNTIY
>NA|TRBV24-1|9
ATSGEAEAF
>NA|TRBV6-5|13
ATGDPTGVIQPQH
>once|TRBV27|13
ASSPRGTSYNEQF
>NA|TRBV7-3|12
ASSYPTAGNEQF
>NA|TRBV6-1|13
ASSEVWDTNYGYT
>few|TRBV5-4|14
ASSRGTSGSEYEQF
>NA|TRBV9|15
ASSVGWTSGRIYEQY
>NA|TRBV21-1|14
ASSKESRGALEKLF
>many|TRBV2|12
ASSEGDSNQPQH
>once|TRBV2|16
ASSAGLAVRYVWETQY
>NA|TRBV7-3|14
ASSLSADSWNSPLH
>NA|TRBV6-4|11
ASSGDRETEAF
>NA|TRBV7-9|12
ASSFNRGLEKLF
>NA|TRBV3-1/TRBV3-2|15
ASSQGARLAGSYEQY